These 26 T cell receptor beta chains came from one sample sequenced in a study of OX40 agonist ivuxolimab in advanced cancers. Only in-frame clones appear in the TCRdb table, and some are missing; sequencing was by immunoSEQ multiplex PCR. The table has around 72,000 clones, just over 90% seen once; the top ten hold about 2.4%. This material consisted of CD4+ or CD8+ T cells sorted from blood, taken in a trial of the OX40 agonist ivuxolimab. The receptors here all came from an adult with an advanced solid tumor such as melanoma, head and neck, liver or kidney cancer.

The rearrangement joins TRBV7-6 to TRBJ1-4, with D unresolved. This CDR3 contains 14 residues. With 5 bases removed from V and 3 bases from J, the gap between germline ends came to 10 bases. CDR1 is SGHVS and CDR2 is FNYEAQ in the germline V gene. Written as DNA, the CDR3 is TGTGCCAGCAGCGTTACGGCCTCTAATGAAAAACTGTTTTTT. Its protein product is CASSVTASNEKLFF.

This clone was recorded only once. The chain is built from TRBV28 and TRBJ1-2; D remains ambiguous. Deletions cut 10 bases from V and 4 bases from J, with 19 bases between. The CDR3 totals 14 residues. Germline assignment: CDR1 MDHEN and CDR2 SYDVKM. The DNA for the CDR3 is TGTGCCACCCATGCAGCCGACAAGGCCTATGGCTACACCTTC. It is translated as CATHAADKAYGYTF.

This rearrangement joins TRBV10-1 to TRBJ2-1; D possibly corresponds to TRBD1 (5 bases). Germline CDR1 WNHNN, CDR2 SYGVQD (reference sequence). Trimming pared 0 bases from V and 3 bases from J, leaving 12 bases between. The CDR3 runs 16 residues. Here the CDR3 reads CASSESGLNFYNEQFF. The CDR3 bases are TGCGCCAGCAGTGAGTCGGGGCTGAACTTCTACAATGAGCAGTTCTTC.

V usage is TRBV5-1 and J usage is TRBJ2-5, with D uncertain. The CDR3 consists of 11 residues. The V gene's germline CDR1 is SGHRS and CDR2 YFSETQ. Trimming pared 4 bases from V and 3 bases from J, leaving 4 bases between. CDR3 nucleotides: TGCGCCAGCAGCATCGAAGAGACCCAGTACTTC. As protein: CASSIEETQYF.

The chain combines TRBV6-5 with TRBJ2-1, with 8 bases that match TRBD1. V dropped 2 bases and J dropped 6; count of bases not matched to a gene: 6. Germline CDR1 MNHEY, CDR2 SVGAGI. This CDR3 contains 15 residues. CDR3: CASSYRQGAVNEQFF. CDR3 nucleotides: TGTGCCAGCAGTTACAGGCAGGGGGCGGTCAATGAGCAGTTCTTC.

The chain is built from TRBV7-6 and TRBJ1-1; D remains unclear. V lost 5 bases and J lost 3, with 13 bases in between. The CDR3 totals 14 residues. The V gene's germline CDR1 is SGHVS and CDR2 FNYEAQ. The CDR3 DNA reads as TGTGCCAGCAGCCTAACCGAGGCGGACACTGAAGCTTTCTTT. Translating gives CASSLTEADTEAFF.

The chain recombines TRBV6-6 with TRBJ2-5, with 13 bases identical to TRBD2. V lost 7 bases to trimming and J lost 5 bases; unmatched junction nucleotides: 7. Germline values: CDR1 MNHNY, CDR2 SVGAGI (reference sequence). The CDR3 length is 15 residues. The CDR3 loop is CASTALAGGRETQYF. CDR3 nucleotide sequence: TGTGCCAGCACCGCACTAGCGGGGGGGCGGGAGACCCAGTACTTC.

This chain connects TRBV2 to TRBJ1-4, with D uncertain. The CDR3 loop spans 13 amino acids. V lost 3 bases and J lost 10, with 12 bases in between. CDR1 SNHLY and CDR2 FYNNEI come from the germline V gene. The CDR3 bases are TGTGCCAGCAGTGAGAGCCCCGTATCAAAACTGTTTTTT. Protein: CASSESPVSKLFF.

V and J are TRBV11-2 and TRBJ2-1; TRBD1 is a possible D gene (6 bases). The CDR3 is 15 amino acids. Trimming cost V 5 bases and J 8 bases, with 19 bases left between them. Looked up from germline, CDR1 is SGHAT and CDR2 is FQNNGV. The CDR3 DNA follows: TGTGCCAGCAGCCCCTACAGGGTCGGCCACGATGAGCAGTTCTTC. Translating gives CASSPYRVGHDEQFF.

This clone was seen just once. Additional DNA sequences in this sample encode the identical CDR3. The rearrangement uses TRBV5-1 and TRBJ2-7; a weak D match, TRBD2 (5 bases). This CDR3 contains 12 residues. Trimming pared 1 base from V and 7 bases from J, leaving 9 bases between. Germline CDR1 SGHRS, CDR2 YFSETQ. CDR3 nucleotides: TGCGCCAGCAGCTTGTCTAGGGAGGAGCAGTACTTC. Protein product: CASSLSREEQYF.

The DNA of the CDR3 is TGTGCCAGCAGAGATTACAGGGGACCTCGCACAGATACGCAGTATTTT. It specifies CASRDYRGPRTDTQYF. The chain employs TRBV6-6 and TRBJ2-3, with TRBD1 matching 7 bases. This CDR3 comprises 16 residues. From germline, CDR1 is MNHNY and CDR2 SVGAGI (reference sequence). Trimming cost V 6 bases and J 1 base; bases outside gene matches: 10.

This sequence joins TRBV28 and TRBJ2-1; D might be TRBD2 (7 bases). Germline V CDR1 and CDR2: MDHEN, SYDVKM. Trimming removed 4 bases from V and 11 bases from J, with 15 bases in between. The CDR3 sequence is 13 residues long. The DNA for the CDR3 is TGTGCCAGCAGTTCCCGGACGGGGGGCCAGCAGTTCTTC. Its protein is CASSSRTGGQQFF.

This clone was found a few times. The chain carries TRBV27 and TRBJ2-4; 8 bases align to TRBD1. The CDR3 has 13 residues. After removal of 6 bases from V and 8 bases from J, the junction contained 6 bases not matched to a gene. Per germline, CDR1 MNHEY and CDR2 SMNVEV (reference sequence). The CDR3 nucleotides are TGTGCCAGCAGCAGGACAGGGTGGGACATTCAGTACTTC. Translated, it gives CASSRTGWDIQYF.

The chain couples TRBV4-2 to TRBJ1-5; no firm D call. V gave up 0 bases and J gave up 1 base, with 7 bases separating them. The CDR3 spans 15 residues. Germline V gives CDR1 LGHNA, CDR2 YNFKEQ. Here the CDR3 DNA reads TGTGCCAGCAGCCAAGATGAGGGAAGCAATCAGCCCCAGCATTTT. Amino acids: CASSQDEGSNQPQHF.

V and J are TRBV7-9 and TRBJ1-2; D is uncertain. The CDR3 contains 12 residues. The germline V and J ends were trimmed by 5 bases and 0 bases, with 4 bases remaining between them. The germline V gene encodes CDR1 SEHNR and CDR2 FQNEAQ (reference sequence). Here the CDR3 reads CASSQTNYGYTF. Here the CDR3 DNA reads TGTGCCAGCAGCCAGACTAACTATGGCTACACCTTC.

The CDR3 loop reads CASSVAPNTEAFF. DNA for the CDR3: TGTGCCAGCAGTGTGGCCCCGAACACTGAAGCTTTCTTT. The genes are TRBV6-1 and TRBJ1-1; no clear D. From germline, CDR1 is MNHNS and CDR2 SASEGT. There are 13 residues in the CDR3. Trimming removed 4 bases from V and 1 base from J, with 7 bases in between.

The chain combines TRBV5-1 with TRBJ1-1, with TRBD1 as a possible D gene (6 bases). The V end lost 0 bases, the J end lost 0 bases, and 9 bases lay between the germline ends. This CDR3 is built from 15 residues. Germline CDR1 SGHRS, CDR2 YFSETQ. The CDR3 nucleotides read TGCGCCAGCAGCTTGGCTAGGGGGGTGAACACTGAAGCTTTCTTT. Amino acid sequence: CASSLARGVNTEAFF.

In this sample, this clone turned up a few times. The V gene is TRBV4-2, the J gene TRBJ1-1, with D maybe TRBD1 (5 bases). The V end was cut by 0 bases, the J end by 1 base, with 12 bases between. The CDR3 has 16 residues. The germline V gene encodes CDR1 LGHNA and CDR2 YNFKEQ. The CDR3 sequence is CASSQDVGQKNTEAFF. The CDR3 region has the DNA TGTGCCAGCAGCCAAGATGTGGGGCAGAAGAACACTGAAGCTTTCTTT.

The chain is built from TRBV28 and TRBJ2-4; 8 nucleotides agree with TRBD1. From germline, CDR1 is MDHEN and CDR2 SYDVKM. V lost 6 bases to trimming and J lost 7 bases; unmatched junction nucleotides: 8. The CDR3 runs to 14 residues. CDR3: CASRETGDGNIQYF. DNA of the CDR3: TGTGCCAGCAGGGAGACAGGGGATGGCAACATTCAGTACTTC. The whole variable domain, remainder taken from reference TRBV28 and TRBJ2-4, is DVKVTQSSRYLVKRTGEKVFLECVQDMDHENMFWYRQDPGLGLRLIYFSYDVKMKEKGDIPEGYSVSREKKERFSLILESASTNQTSMYLCASRETGDGNIQYFGAGTRLSVL.

V is TRBV15 and J is TRBJ2-1; 8 bases are shared with TRBD2. The CDR3 contains 15 residues. The ends lost 0 bases at V and 2 bases at J; junction bases unmatched: 0. Germline V lookup: CDR1 LNHNV, CDR2 YYDKDF (reference sequence). The CDR3 spells CATSREREAYNEQFF. CDR3 nucleotide sequence: TGTGCCACCAGCAGAGAGCGGGAGGCCTACAATGAGCAGTTCTTC.

The chain links TRBV6-1 to TRBJ2-7; 7 positions agree with TRBD1. Trimming removed 2 bases from V and 6 bases from J; junction bases left unmatched: 13. The CDR3 has 16 amino acids. Germline values: CDR1 MNHNS, CDR2 SASEGT. The CDR3 is CASSERPGQVKGEQYF. CDR3 coding DNA: TGTGCCAGCAGTGAACGGCCTGGACAGGTAAAGGGCGAGCAGTACTTC.

The chain combines TRBV7-2 with TRBJ2-3; the D is unclear. The ends were cut back, 2 bases at V and 6 bases at J, with 6 bases in the middle. In germline, CDR1 is SGHTA, CDR2 FQGNSA. This CDR3 has 12 amino acids. CDR3 in DNA: TGTGCCAGCAGCTTATACGAGGATACGCAGTATTTT. Translation gives CASSLYEDTQYF. Full variable domain (outside the CDR3, taken from reference TRBV7-2 and TRBJ2-3): GAGVSQSPSNKVTEKGKDVELRCDPISGHTALYWYRQSLGQGLEFLIYFQGNSAPDKSGLPSDRFSAERTGGSVSTLTIQRTQQEDSAVYLCASSLYEDTQYFGPGTRLTVL.

The chain joins TRBV18 to TRBJ2-1; 10 nucleotides line up with TRBD2. This CDR3 is built from 15 residues. V trimming: 4 bases; J trimming: 6 bases; junction bases outside the gene matches: 6. Germline loops: CDR1 KGHSH, CDR2 LQKENI. The CDR3 DNA follows: TGTGCCAGCTCACGGCAGGCTAGCGGGGGCAATGAGCAGTTCTTC. Translated: CASSRQASGGNEQFF.

This clone was seen a few times. The rearrangement uses TRBV6-4 and TRBJ2-2; 7 bases line up with TRBD1. Germline V gives CDR1 MRHNA, CDR2 SNTAGT. Trimming removed 6 bases from V and 5 bases from J; junction bases left unmatched: 9. CDR3 length equals 15 residues. The CDR3 region is CASSDGQDLTGELFF. Here the CDR3 DNA reads TGTGCCAGCAGCGATGGACAGGATCTAACCGGGGAGCTGTTTTTT.

The CDR3 coding sequence is TGTGCCAGCAGTTTGCCACAGGGCCCTGGCTACACCTTC. Protein product: CASSLPQGPGYTF. V is TRBV28 and J is TRBJ1-2; D is possibly TRBD1 (6 bases). The CDR3 runs to 13 residues. The germline gives CDR1 MDHEN, CDR2 SYDVKM. Deletions cut 3 bases from V and 7 bases from J, with 12 bases between.

The V call is TRBV11-2, the J call TRBJ2-3; D is ambiguous. The CDR3 runs 13 residues. From germline, CDR1 is SGHAT and CDR2 FQNNGV. V lost 3 bases to trimming and J lost 2 bases, with 6 bases between them. The CDR3 spells CASSFQLTDTQYF. The CDR3 nucleotides read TGTGCCAGCAGCTTCCAACTCACAGATACGCAGTATTTT.